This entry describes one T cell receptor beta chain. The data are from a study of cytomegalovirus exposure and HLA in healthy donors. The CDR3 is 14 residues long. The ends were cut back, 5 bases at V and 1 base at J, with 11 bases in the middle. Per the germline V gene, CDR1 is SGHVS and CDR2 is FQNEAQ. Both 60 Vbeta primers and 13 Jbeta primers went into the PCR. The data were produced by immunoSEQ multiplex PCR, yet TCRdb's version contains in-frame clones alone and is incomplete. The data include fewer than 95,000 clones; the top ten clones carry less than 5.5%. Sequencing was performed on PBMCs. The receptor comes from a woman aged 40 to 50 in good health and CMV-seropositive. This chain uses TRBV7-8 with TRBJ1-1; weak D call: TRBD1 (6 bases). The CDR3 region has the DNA TGTGCCAGCAGCCCACAGACAGGGAACACTGAAGCTTTCTTT. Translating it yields CASSPQTGNTEAFF.